This entry describes one T cell receptor beta chain. Assay: immunoSEQ multiplex PCR; the TCRdb copy retains only in-frame clones and omits some. The sample holds about 400,000 clones, around 87% seen once. The entry originates in a study of blood T cell repertoires in COVID-19. Study as a whole: Sources were T cells, B-cell-depleted T cells, or PBMCs; the material itself was cDNA or gDNA.

The CDR3 is made up of 17 amino acids. With 2 bases clipped from V and 3 bases from J, the junction kept 12 bases outside the gene matches. Germline CDR1 reads SGHAT; CDR2 reads FQNNGV. The clonotype was recovered from a man in his forties or fifties in a cohort exposed to, infected with or recovered from COVID-19 (not recorded which). The sample taken for sequencing was PBMCs or T cells enriched from blood (not recorded which). The chain uses TRBV11-2 and TRBJ2-5, with TRBD2 matching over 7 bases. CDR3 protein: CASSLPKLAATKETQYF. CDR3 DNA: TGTGCCAGCAGCTTACCTAAGCTAGCGGCGACAAAAGAGACCCAGTACTTC.